Listed here is a single T cell receptor beta chain. Its antigen is undetermined. Replicate PCRs from sorted subsets contained roughly 200 ng DNA, which is 31,000 or so T cell genomes. The method was immunoSEQ multiplex PCR; TCRdb's version includes in-frame clones alone and lacks a portion of them. The profile shows about 1.1 million clones, 75% to 80% of them singletons. Germline V gene sequence: CDR1 SGDLS, CDR2 YYNGEE. V shed 3 bases and J 6 bases; nucleotides not matched to a gene: 3. This CDR3 has 14 residues. The data were taken from a study of shared clonotypes between healthy human individuals. Whole-study findings and limits: Naive CD4 clonotypes were shared across a handful of donors at around 5%.

The rearrangement uses TRBV9 and TRBJ2-7; 13 bases align to TRBD2. The TCR originated in a man between 18 and 29 years old in good health. Some clones in this sample may be carry-over from other donors' samples. The specimen was memory CD4+ T cells from PBMCs. As to subset: CD45RA-negative fraction. As DNA, the CDR3 is TGTGCCAGCAGCGGGACTAGCGGGAGTCTCGAGCAGTACTTC. The encoded protein is CASSGTSGSLEQYF.